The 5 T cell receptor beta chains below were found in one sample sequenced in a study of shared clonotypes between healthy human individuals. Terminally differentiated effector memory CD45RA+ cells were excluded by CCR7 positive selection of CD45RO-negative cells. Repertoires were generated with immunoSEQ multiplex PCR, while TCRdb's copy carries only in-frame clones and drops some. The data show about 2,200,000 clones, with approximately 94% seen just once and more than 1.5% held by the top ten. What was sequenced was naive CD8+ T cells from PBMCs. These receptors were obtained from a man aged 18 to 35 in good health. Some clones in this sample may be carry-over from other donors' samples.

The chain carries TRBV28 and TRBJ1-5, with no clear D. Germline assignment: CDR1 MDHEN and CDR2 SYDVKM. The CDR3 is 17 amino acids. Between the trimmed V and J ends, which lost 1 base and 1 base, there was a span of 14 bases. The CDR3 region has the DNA TGTGCCAGCAGTTTATTCTCCGGAGTCTCGAGCAATCAGCCCCAGCATTTT. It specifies CASSLFSGVSSNQPQHF.

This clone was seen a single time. CDR3 protein: CASSLSMGSSYEQYF. The DNA for the CDR3 is TGTGCCAGCAGTTTATCGATGGGGTCCTCCTACGAGCAGTACTTC. This chain uses TRBV27 with TRBJ2-7; D not resolved. The CDR3 is made up of 15 amino acids. Germline V gene lookup returns CDR1 MNHEY and CDR2 SMNVEV (reference sequence). Trimming pared 0 bases from V and 0 bases from J, leaving 9 bases between.

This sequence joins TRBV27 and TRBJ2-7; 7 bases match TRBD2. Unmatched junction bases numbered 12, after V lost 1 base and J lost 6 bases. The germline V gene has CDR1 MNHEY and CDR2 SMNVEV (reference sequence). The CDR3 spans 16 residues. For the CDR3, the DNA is TGTGCCAGCAGTTTATTACCGGGCCTAGCGGCCTCCGAGCAGTACTTC. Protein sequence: CASSLLPGLAASEQYF.

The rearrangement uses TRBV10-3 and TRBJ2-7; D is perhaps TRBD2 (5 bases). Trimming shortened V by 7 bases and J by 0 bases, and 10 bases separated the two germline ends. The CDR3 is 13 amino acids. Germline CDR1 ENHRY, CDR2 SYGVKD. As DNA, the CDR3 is TGTGCCATCATAACGGGGAGCTCCTACGAGCAGTACTTC. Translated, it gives CAIITGSSYEQYF.

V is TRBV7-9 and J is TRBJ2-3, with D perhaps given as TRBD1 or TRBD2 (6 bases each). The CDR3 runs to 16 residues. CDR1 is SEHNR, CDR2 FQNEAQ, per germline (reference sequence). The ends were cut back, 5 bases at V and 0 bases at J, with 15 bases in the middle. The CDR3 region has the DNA TGTGCCAGCAGCCCGTTGGGGGGCCCCAGCACAGATACGCAGTATTTT. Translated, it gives CASSPLGGPSTDTQYF. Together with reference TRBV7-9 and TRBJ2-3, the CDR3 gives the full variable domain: DTGVSQNPRHKITKRGQNVTFRCDPISEHNRLYWYRQTLGQGPEFLTYFQNEAQLEKSRLLSDRFSAERPKGSFSTLEIQRTEQGDSAMYLCASSPLGGPSTDTQYFGPGTRLTVL.